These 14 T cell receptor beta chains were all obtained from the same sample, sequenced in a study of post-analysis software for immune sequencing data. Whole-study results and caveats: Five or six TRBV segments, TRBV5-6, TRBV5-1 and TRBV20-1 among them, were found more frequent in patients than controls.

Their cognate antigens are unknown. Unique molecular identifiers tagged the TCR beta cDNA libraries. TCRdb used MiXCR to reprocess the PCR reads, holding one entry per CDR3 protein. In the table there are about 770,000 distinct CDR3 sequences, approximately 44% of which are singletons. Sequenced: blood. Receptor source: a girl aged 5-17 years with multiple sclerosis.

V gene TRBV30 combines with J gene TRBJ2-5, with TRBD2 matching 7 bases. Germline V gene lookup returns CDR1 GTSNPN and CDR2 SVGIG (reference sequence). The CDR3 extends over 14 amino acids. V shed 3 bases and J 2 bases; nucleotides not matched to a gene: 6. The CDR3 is CAWRHASGQETQYF. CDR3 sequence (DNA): TGTGCCTGGAGACATGCTAGCGGACAAGAGACCCAGTACTTC.

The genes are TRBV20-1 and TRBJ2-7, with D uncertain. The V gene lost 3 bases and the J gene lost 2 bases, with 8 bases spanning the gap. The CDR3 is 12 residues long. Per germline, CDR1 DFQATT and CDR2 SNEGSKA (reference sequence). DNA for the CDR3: TGCAGTGCTAGCAGGTACACCTACGAGCAGTACTTC. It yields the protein CSASRYTYEQYF.

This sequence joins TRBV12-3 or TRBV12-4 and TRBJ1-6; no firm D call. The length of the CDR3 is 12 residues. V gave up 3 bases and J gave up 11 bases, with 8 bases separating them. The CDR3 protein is CASSLEMAPLHF. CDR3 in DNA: TGTGCCAGCAGTTTGGAGATGGCACCCCTCCACTTT.

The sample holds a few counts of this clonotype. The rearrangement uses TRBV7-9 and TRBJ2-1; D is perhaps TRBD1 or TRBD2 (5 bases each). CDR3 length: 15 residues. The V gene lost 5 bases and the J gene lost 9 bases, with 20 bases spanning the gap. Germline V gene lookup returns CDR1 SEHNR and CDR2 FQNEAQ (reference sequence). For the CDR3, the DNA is TGTGCCAGCAGCCCAAGGGACCTAGCAGTCGGTGAGCAGTTCTTC. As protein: CASSPRDLAVGEQFF.

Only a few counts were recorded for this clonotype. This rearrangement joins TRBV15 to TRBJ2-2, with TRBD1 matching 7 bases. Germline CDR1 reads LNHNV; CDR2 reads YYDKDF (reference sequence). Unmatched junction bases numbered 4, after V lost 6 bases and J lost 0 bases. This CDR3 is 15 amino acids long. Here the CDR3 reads CATRKGGANTGELFF. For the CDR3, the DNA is TGTGCCACCAGAAAAGGGGGCGCGAACACCGGGGAGCTGTTTTTT.

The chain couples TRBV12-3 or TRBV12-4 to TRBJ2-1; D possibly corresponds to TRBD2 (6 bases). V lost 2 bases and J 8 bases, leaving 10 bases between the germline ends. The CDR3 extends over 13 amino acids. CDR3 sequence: CASSLLGGYEQFF. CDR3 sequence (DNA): TGTGCCAGCAGTTTACTGGGGGGATATGAGCAGTTCTTC.

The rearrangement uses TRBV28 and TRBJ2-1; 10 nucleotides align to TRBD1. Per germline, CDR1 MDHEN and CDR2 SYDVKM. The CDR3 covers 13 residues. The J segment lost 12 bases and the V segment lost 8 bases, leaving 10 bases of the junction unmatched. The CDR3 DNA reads TGTGCCAGCCGAGGACAGGGGGATGACAGGCAGTTCTTC. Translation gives CASRGQGDDRQFF.

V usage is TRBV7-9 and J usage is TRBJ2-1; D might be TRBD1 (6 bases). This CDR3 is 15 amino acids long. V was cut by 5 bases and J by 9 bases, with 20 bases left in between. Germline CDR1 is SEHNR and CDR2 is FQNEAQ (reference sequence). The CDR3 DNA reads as TGTGCCAGCAGCCCAATGGCAGGGGCCAGAGGTGAGCAGTTCTTC. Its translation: CASSPMAGARGEQFF.

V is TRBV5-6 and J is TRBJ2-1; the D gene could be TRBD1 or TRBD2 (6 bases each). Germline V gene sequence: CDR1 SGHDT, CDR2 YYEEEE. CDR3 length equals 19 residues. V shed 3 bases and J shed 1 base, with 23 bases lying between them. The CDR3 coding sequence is TGTGCCAGCAGCTACCGGGAGAACAGGGCTAAATTATCCTACAATGAGCAGTTCTTC. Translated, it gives CASSYRENRAKLSYNEQFF.

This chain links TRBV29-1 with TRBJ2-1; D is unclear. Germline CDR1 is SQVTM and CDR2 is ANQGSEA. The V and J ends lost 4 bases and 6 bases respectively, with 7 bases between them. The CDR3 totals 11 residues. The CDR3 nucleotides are TGCAGCGTTGCCAGGAGCAATGAGCAGTTCTTC. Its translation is CSVARSNEQFF.

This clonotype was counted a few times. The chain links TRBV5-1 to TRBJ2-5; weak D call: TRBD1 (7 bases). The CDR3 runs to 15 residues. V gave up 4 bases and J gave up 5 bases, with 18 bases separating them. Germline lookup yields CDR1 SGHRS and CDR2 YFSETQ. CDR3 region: CASSTRQGREETQYF. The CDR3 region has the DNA TGCGCCAGCAGCACCCGACAGGGCCGGGAGGAGACCCAGTACTTC.

CDR3 nucleotide sequence: TGCGCCAGCAGCTTGGGACTAGCGGGAGGGCGTGCAGATACGCAGTATTTT. Its translation: CASSLGLAGGRADTQYF. This chain uses TRBV4-3 with TRBJ2-3, with 16 bases lining up with TRBD2. There are 17 residues in the CDR3. V dropped 5 bases and J dropped 4; count of bases not matched to a gene: 6. The V gene's germline CDR1 is LGHNA and CDR2 YSLEER.

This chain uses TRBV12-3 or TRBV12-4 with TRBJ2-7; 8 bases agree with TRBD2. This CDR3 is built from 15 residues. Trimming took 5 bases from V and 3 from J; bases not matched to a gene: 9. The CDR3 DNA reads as TGTGCCAGCAGTCCTTCAAGCGGGAGTGTCTACGAGCAGTACTTC. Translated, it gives CASSPSSGSVYEQYF.

The CDR3 DNA reads as TGTGCCAGCAGTTTTCCCCTCCCAGGGGGCGCCTACAATGAGCAGTTCTTC. Translation gives CASSFPLPGGAYNEQFF. The rearrangement links TRBV28 to TRBJ2-1; 8 nucleotides align to TRBD1. The CDR3 has 17 residues. Germline V gene lookup returns CDR1 MDHEN and CDR2 SYDVKM. V was clipped by 3 bases and J by 2 bases; unmatched bases: 9.